This T cell receptor beta chain was sequenced for a study of patients and donors after allogeneic stem cell transplantation. TCRdb reprocessed the RT-PCR reads via MiXCR and lists one record per CDR3 protein. The profile shows roughly 190,000 distinct CDR3 sequences, less than 45% of them singletons. Material: blood, either unsorted or a sorted T cell fraction (not recorded which). This receptor was obtained from a human donor who was either an allogeneic HSCT recipient or a stem cell or donor lymphocyte infusion donor (not recorded which). It is not recorded whose cells these are; they may come from a transplant donor.

Here the CDR3 DNA reads TGTGCCAGCAGTGAGTGGGCGACAGTGTCCACTGAAGCTTTCTTT. This sequence encodes CASSEWATVSTEAFF. J is TRBJ1-1 and V is TRBV25-1, with D possibly TRBD1 on 5 matching bases. V gave up 3 bases and J gave up 4 bases, with 15 bases separating them. Germline-derived CDR1 and CDR2 are MGHDK and SYGVNS. The CDR3 covers 15 residues.